What follows describes a single T cell receptor (beta chain). The data derive from a study of T cells in women clearing cervical HPV infection. This table comes from immunoSEQ multiplex PCR, and its TCRdb copy is limited to in-frame clones, with some not included. The sample's table shows roughly 22,000 clones. The TCR was taken from a woman aged 18-69 years with a cervical HPV16 infection that either progressed to CIN3+ or cleared (not recorded which). The sequenced sample was blood buffy coat.

The DNA read from the CDR3 is TGTGCCAGCAGCCGAACGACAGGGAGCGCTGCCGAG. It specifies CASSRTTGSAAE. The entire CDR3 is CASSRTTGSAAEQYF. The chain employs TRBV14 and TRBJ2-7; 7 nucleotides agree with TRBD1. The read is 3 residues too short to cover the CDR3 end, so that end is filled in from the germline J gene. The germline V gene has CDR1 SGHDN and CDR2 FVKESK. The CDR3 runs to 15 residues. V lost 4 bases, J lost 6 bases, and 12 bases stayed unmatched.